The 15 T cell receptor beta chains listed next were all sequenced from one sample in a study of T cell responses to AZD1222 COVID-19 vaccine. Profiled with immunoSEQ multiplex PCR; TCRdb holds only in-frame clones, not every one. The sample includes under 150,000 clones, around nine tenths of them seen just once. The sample here was peripheral blood, taken on day 0 of AZD1222 vaccination. These receptors all come from an adult in good health.

The chain is built from TRBV28 and TRBJ2-1; 9 bases match TRBD2. The CDR3 extends over 15 amino acids. V shed 5 bases and J 8 bases; nucleotides not matched to a gene: 10. Germline loops: CDR1 MDHEN, CDR2 SYDVKM. In DNA form, the CDR3 reads TGTGCCAGCAGTCGACCAGCGGGAGGATCGCATGAGCAGTTCTTC. Its protein is CASSRPAGGSHEQFF.

This clone appeared a few times. V gene TRBV4-2 combines with J gene TRBJ1-6; the D is unclear. The CDR3 extends over 16 amino acids. V lost 0 bases and J lost 7, with 13 bases in between. Germline assignment: CDR1 LGHNA and CDR2 YNFKEQ. As DNA, the CDR3 is TGTGCCAGCAGCCAAGACCCCCCCGGGAACAATTCACCCCTCCACTTT. Residues: CASSQDPPGNNSPLHF.

The chain has TRBV3-1 (or the pseudogene TRBV3-2) and TRBJ2-1, with 8 bases fitting TRBD2. The CDR3 sequence is 17 residues long. Per germline, CDR1 LGHDT and CDR2 YNNKEL (reference sequence). The trim removed 4 bases at V and 4 bases at J, leaving 12 bases unmatched. CDR3 sequence: CASSPSWGSGGYNEQFF. CDR3 DNA sequence: TGTGCCAGCAGCCCAAGTTGGGGTTCGGGGGGGTACAATGAGCAGTTCTTC.

The chain uses TRBV6-1 and TRBJ2-1; D is unresolved. The CDR3 length is 16 residues. V lost 0 bases to trimming and J lost 3 bases, with 12 bases between them. Germline V gives CDR1 MNHNS, CDR2 SASEGT. The chain's CDR3 is CASSEAIRVSYNEQFF. CDR3 in DNA: TGTGCCAGCAGTGAAGCGATCCGGGTAAGCTACAATGAGCAGTTCTTC.

The rearrangement joins TRBV5-1 to TRBJ1-1; no clear D. Germline-derived CDR1 and CDR2 are SGHRS and YFSETQ. Trimming cost V 1 base and J 0 bases, with 10 bases left between them. The CDR3 extends over 15 amino acids. Here the CDR3 reads CASSLNTQVNTEAFF. CDR3 DNA sequence: TGCGCCAGCAGCTTGAACACCCAGGTGAACACTGAAGCTTTCTTT. Using reference TRBV5-1 and TRBJ1-1 for the parts outside the CDR3, the full variable domain is KAGVTQTPRYLIKTRGQQVTLSCSPISGHRSVSWYQQTPGQGLQFLFEYFSETQRNKGNFPGRFSGRQFSNSRSEMNVSTLELGDSALYLCASSLNTQVNTEAFFGQGTRLTVV.

The sample holds one count of this clone. The rearrangement links TRBV7-9 to TRBJ2-1; the D is unclear. V dropped 5 bases and J dropped 0 bases, with 11 bases sitting between them. Germline V gene data show CDR1 as SEHNR and CDR2 as FQNEAQ (reference sequence). The CDR3 extends over 15 amino acids. This chain's CDR3 is CASSPTQSSYNEQFF. CDR3 coding DNA: TGTGCCAGCAGCCCTACCCAGAGCTCCTACAATGAGCAGTTCTTC.

The chain carries TRBV11-2 and TRBJ2-1; 11 bases map to TRBD2. CDR3 size: 15 residues. V lost 1 base and J lost 9; bases outside the gene matches: 5. Germline lookup yields CDR1 SGHAT and CDR2 FQNNGV. The CDR3, as DNA: TGTGCCAGCAGCTTAGTAGCGGGAGGGATGTTTGAGCAGTTCTTC. It specifies CASSLVAGGMFEQFF.

Turning to this clone: One junction end disagrees with the germline gene, perhaps due to a read error. This chain joins TRBV5-8 and TRBJ2-7; 9 nucleotides match TRBD1. This CDR3 has 14 residues. Germline V gene lookup returns CDR1 SGHTS and CDR2 YDEGEE. The CDR3 DNA reads TGTGCCAGAAAGAAGGACAGGGGCTCCCACGAGCAGTACTTC. It translates to CARKKDRGSHEQYF.

J is TRBJ1-5 and V is TRBV6-1; maybe TRBD1 (5 bases). The CDR3 has 13 residues. The ends were cut back, 3 bases at V and 9 bases at J, with 12 bases in the middle. Per the germline V gene, CDR1 is MNHNS and CDR2 is SASEGT. The chain's CDR3 is CASSDGTDRPQHF. DNA for the CDR3: TGTGCCAGCAGTGACGGGACCGACCGGCCCCAGCATTTT.

With respect to this clone: A read error may produce the germline difference seen at one junction end. This chain connects TRBV3-1 (or the pseudogene TRBV3-2) to TRBJ1-3, with D hard to call. Germline V gene lookup returns CDR1 LGHDT and CDR2 YNNKEL (reference sequence). CDR3 length equals 17 residues. This CDR3 is CASTQGSFTFSGNTIYF. For the CDR3, the DNA is TGTGCCAGCACCCAAGGATCTTTCACCTTCTCTGGAAACACCATATATTTT.

J is TRBJ1-1 and V is TRBV12-5, with a possible D match to TRBD1 (6 bases). Germline-derived CDR1 and CDR2 are LGHNT and FRNRAP. V lost 2 bases and J 4 bases, leaving 17 bases between the germline ends. The CDR3 loop spans 16 amino acids. CDR3 amino acids: CASGLSTGPGATEAFF. CDR3 in DNA: TGTGCTAGTGGTTTGTCGACGGGACCGGGGGCCACTGAAGCTTTCTTT.

V and J are TRBV7-8 and TRBJ2-5; unclear D gene. Germline V gives CDR1 SGHVS, CDR2 FQNEAQ. V lost 5 bases, J lost 3 bases, and 13 bases lay in between. This CDR3 spans 14 amino acids. This CDR3 reads CASSLTLAEETQYF. CDR3 DNA: TGTGCCAGCAGCCTAACATTAGCCGAAGAGACCCAGTACTTC.

This rearrangement joins TRBV7-8 to TRBJ2-5, with TRBD1 matching 7 bases. Trimming took 5 bases from V and 5 from J; bases not matched to a gene: 5. Germline V gene lookup returns CDR1 SGHVS and CDR2 FQNEAQ. The CDR3 contains 13 residues. The CDR3 sequence is CASSPDRMETQYF. In DNA, the CDR3 is TGTGCCAGCAGCCCGGACAGGATGGAGACCCAGTACTTC.

Only one count was recorded for this clone. The genes are TRBV19 and TRBJ1-1; the D gene is possibly TRBD1 (6 bases). Trimming pared 1 base from V and 8 bases from J, leaving 14 bases between. CDR1 is LNHDA, CDR2 SQIVND, per germline (reference sequence). The CDR3 contains 14 residues. Written as DNA, the CDR3 is TGTGCCAGTAGTATAGGAGTAGGGACAATAGAAGCTTTCTTT. Residues: CASSIGVGTIEAFF.

V usage is TRBV28 and J usage is TRBJ2-1, with a tentative D call TRBD2 (5 bases). The CDR3 has 11 residues. The germline V and J ends were trimmed by 7 bases and 9 bases, with 10 bases remaining between them. Germline loops: CDR1 MDHEN, CDR2 SYDVKM. The CDR3 region has the DNA TGTGCCAGCAAGCGGACTCGTGAGCAGTTCTTC. Translating it yields CASKRTREQFF.